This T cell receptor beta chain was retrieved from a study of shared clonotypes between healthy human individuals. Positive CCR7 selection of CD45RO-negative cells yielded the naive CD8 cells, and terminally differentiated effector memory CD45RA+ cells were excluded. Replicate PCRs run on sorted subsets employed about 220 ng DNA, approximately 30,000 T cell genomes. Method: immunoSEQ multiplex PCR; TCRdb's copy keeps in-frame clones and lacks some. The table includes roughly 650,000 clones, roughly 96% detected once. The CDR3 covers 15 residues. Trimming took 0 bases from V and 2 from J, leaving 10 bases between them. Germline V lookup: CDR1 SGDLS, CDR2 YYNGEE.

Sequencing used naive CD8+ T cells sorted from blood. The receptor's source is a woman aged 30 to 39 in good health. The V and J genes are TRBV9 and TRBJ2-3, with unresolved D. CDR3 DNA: TGTGCCAGCAGCGTAGAAGCCAGGACCACAGATACGCAGTATTTT. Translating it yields CASSVEARTTDTQYF.